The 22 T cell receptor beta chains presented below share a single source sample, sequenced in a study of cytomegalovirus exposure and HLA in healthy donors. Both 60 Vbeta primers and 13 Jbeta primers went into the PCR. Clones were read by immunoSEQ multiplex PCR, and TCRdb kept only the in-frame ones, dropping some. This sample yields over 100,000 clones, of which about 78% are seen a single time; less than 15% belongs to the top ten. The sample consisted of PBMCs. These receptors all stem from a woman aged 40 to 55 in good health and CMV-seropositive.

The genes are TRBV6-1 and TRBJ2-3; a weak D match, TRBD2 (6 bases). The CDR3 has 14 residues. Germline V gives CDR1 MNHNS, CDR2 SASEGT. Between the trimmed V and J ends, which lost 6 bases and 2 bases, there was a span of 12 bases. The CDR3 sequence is CASRGRDLTDTQYF. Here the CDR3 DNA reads TGTGCCAGCAGGGGGCGGGACCTCACAGATACGCAGTATTTT.

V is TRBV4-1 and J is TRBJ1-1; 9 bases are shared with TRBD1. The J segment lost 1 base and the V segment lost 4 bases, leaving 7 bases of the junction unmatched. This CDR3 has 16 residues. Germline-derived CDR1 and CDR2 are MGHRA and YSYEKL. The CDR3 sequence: CASSRTPTGGNTEAFF. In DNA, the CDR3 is TGCGCCAGCAGCCGAACCCCGACAGGGGGGAACACTGAAGCTTTCTTT.

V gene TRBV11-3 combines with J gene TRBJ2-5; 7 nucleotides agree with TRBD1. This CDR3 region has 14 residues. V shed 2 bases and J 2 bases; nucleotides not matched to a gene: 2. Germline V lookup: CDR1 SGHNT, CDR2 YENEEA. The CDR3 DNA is TGTGCCAGCAGCTTATACAGGGGTCAAGAGACCCAGTACTTC. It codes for CASSLYRGQETQYF.

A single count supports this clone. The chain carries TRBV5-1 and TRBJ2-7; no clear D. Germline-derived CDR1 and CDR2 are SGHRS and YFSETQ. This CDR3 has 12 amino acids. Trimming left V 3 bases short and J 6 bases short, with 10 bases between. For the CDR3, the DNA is TGCGCCAGCAGCTCCCCGGGTGGCGAGCAGTACTTC. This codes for CASSSPGGEQYF.

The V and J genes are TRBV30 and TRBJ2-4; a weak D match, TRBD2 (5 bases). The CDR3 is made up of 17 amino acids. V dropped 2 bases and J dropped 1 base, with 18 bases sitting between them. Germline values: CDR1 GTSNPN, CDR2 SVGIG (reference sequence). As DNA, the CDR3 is TGTGCCTGGAGTCCCCGGGGTTATGTGTGGGCCAAAAACATTCAGTACTTC. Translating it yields CAWSPRGYVWAKNIQYF.

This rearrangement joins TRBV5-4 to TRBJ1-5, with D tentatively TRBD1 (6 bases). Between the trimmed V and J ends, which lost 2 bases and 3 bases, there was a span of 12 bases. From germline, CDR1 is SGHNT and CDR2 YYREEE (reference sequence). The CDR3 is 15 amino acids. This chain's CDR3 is CASSFGQGTNQPQHF. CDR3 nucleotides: TGTGCCAGCAGCTTCGGGCAGGGGACCAATCAGCCCCAGCATTTT.

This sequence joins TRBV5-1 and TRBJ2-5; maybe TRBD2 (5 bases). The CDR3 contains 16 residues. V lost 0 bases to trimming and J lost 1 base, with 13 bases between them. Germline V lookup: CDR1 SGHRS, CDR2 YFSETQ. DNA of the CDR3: TGCGCCAGCAGCTTGGTCCCCGGAGGAGCCCAAGAGACCCAGTACTTC. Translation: CASSLVPGGAQETQYF.

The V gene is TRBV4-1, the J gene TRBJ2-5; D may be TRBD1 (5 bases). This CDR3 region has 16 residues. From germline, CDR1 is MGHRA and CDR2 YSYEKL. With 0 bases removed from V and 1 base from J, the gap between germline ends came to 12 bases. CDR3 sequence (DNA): TGCGCCAGCAGCCAAGATTTTAGGGGTCCCCAAGAGACCCAGTACTTC. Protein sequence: CASSQDFRGPQETQYF.

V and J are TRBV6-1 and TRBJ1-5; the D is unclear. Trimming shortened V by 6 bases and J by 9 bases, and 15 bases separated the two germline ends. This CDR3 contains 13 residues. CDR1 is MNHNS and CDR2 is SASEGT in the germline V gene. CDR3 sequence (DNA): TGTGCCAGCAGCCCTCTTGGCGGTTTGCCCCAGCATTTT. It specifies CASSPLGGLPQHF.

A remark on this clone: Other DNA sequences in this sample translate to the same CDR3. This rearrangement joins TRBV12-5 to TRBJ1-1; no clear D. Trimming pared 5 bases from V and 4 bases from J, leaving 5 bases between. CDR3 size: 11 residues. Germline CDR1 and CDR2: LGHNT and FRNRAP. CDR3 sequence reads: CASGRGTEAFF. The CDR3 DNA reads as TGTGCTAGTGGTCGGGGCACTGAAGCTTTCTTT. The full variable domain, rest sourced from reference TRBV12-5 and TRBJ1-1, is DARVTQTPRHKVTEMGQEVTMRCQPILGHNTVFWYRQTMMQGLELLAYFRNRAPLDDSGMPKDRFSAEMPDATLATLKIQPSEPRDSAVYFCASGRGTEAFFGQGTRLTVV.

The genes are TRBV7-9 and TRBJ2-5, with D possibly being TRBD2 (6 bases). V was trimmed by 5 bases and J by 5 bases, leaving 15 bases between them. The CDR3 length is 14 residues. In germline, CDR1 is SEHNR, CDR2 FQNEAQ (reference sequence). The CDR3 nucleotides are TGTGCCAGCAGCGTGCTCGGGGGTTGGGAGACCCAGTACTTC. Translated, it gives CASSVLGGWETQYF. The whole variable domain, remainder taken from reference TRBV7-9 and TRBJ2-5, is DTGVSQNPRHKITKRGQNVTFRCDPISEHNRLYWYRQTLGQGPEFLTYFQNEAQLEKSRLLSDRFSAERPKGSFSTLEIQRTEQGDSAMYLCASSVLGGWETQYFGPGTRLLVL.

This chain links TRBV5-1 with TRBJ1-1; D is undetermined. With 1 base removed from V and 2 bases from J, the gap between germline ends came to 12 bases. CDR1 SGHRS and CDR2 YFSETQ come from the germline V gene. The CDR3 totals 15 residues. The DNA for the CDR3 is TGCGCCAGCAGCTTGCCTGGCAGACTTAACACTGAAGCTTTCTTT. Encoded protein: CASSLPGRLNTEAFF.

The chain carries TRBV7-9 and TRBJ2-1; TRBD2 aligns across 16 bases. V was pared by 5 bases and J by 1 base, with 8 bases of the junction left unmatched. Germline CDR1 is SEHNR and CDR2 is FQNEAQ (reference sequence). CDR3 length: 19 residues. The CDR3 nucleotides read TGTGCCAGCAGCGGGGGACTAGCGGGGGGGATTGAATCCTACAATGAGCAGTTCTTC. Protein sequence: CASSGGLAGGIESYNEQFF.

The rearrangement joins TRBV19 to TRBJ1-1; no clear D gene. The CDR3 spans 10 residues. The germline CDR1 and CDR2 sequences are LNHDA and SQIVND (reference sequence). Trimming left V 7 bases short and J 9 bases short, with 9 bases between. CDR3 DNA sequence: TGTGCCAGTAATGACTTTCAAGCTTTCTTT. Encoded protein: CASNDFQAFF. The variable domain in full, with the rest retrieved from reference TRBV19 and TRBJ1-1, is DGGITQSPKYLFRKEGQNVTLSCEQNLNHDAMYWYRQDPGQGLRLIYYSQIVNDFQKGDIAEGYSVSREKKESFPLTVTSAQKNPTAFYLCASNDFQAFFGQGTRLTVV.

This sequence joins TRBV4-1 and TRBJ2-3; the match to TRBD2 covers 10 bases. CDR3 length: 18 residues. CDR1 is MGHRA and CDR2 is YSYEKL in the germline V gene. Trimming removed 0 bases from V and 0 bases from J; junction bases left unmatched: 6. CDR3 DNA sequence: TGCGCCAGCAGCCAAGAAGCGGGGGGGAGAGGGAGCACAGATACGCAGTATTTT. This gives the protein CASSQEAGGRGSTDTQYF.

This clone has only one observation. As DNA, the CDR3 is TGTGCCAGCAGGCCACTAGCGGGGGACCAAGAGACCCAGTACTTC. This encodes CASRPLAGDQETQYF. The rearrangement links TRBV2 to TRBJ2-5; 11 bases are a match to TRBD2. With V trimmed by 6 bases and J by 0 bases, 3 bases remained unmatched. The CDR3 has 15 residues. Germline CDR1 reads SNHLY; CDR2 reads FYNNEI.

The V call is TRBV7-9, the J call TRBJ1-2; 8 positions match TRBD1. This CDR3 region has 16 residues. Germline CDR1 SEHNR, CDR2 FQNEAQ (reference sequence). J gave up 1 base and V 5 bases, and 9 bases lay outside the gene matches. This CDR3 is CASSPLFDRGNYGYTF. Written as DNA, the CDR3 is TGTGCCAGCAGCCCGCTCTTCGACAGGGGTAACTATGGCTACACCTTC.

For the CDR3, the DNA is TGTGCCAGCAGCGGCAGGGCCAAAAACATTCAGTACTTC. Its protein is CASSGRAKNIQYF. The chain has TRBV7-2 and TRBJ2-4, with unresolved D. Per germline, CDR1 SGHTA and CDR2 FQGNSA. The CDR3 has 13 amino acids. Trimming shortened V by 5 bases and J by 1 base, and 6 bases separated the two germline ends.

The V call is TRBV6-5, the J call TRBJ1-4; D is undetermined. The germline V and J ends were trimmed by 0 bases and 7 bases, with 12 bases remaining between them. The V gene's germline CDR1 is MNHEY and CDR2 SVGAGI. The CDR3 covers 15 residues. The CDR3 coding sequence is TGTGCCAGCAGTTACTCGACGGGTGGAGCTGAAAAACTGTTTTTT. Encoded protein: CASSYSTGGAEKLFF.

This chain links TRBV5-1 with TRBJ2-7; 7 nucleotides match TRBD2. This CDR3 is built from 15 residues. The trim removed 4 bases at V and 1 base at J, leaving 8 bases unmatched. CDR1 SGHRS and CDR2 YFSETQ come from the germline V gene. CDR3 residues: CASSPSWGGSYEQYF. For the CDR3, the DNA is TGCGCCAGCAGCCCGTCTTGGGGGGGATCCTACGAGCAGTACTTC.

CDR3 sequence (DNA): TGTGCCAGCTCACCACCCTCCTTGACAGGGACCACTGAAGCTTTCTTT. The encoded protein is CASSPPSLTGTTEAFF. The rearrangement joins TRBV18 to TRBJ1-1; TRBD1 aligns across 7 bases. V dropped 0 bases and J dropped 4; count of bases not matched to a gene: 8. The CDR3 extends over 16 amino acids. CDR1 and CDR2 from the germline V gene are KGHSH and LQKENI.

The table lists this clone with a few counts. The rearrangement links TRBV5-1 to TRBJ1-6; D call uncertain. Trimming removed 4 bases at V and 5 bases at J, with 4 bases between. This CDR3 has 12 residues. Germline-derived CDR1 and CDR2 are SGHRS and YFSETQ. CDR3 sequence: CASSSNNSPLHF. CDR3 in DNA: TGCGCCAGCAGCAGCAATAATTCACCCCTCCACTTT. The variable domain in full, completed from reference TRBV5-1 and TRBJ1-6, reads KAGVTQTPRYLIKTRGQQVTLSCSPISGHRSVSWYQQTPGQGLQFLFEYFSETQRNKGNFPGRFSGRQFSNSRSEMNVSTLELGDSALYLCASSSNNSPLHFGNGTRLTVT.